These 12 T cell receptor beta chains originate from one sample sequenced in a study of regulatory dendritic cells for organ transplantation. TCRdb's copy holds only in-frame clones and misses some; the assay was immunoSEQ multiplex PCR. Among under 40,000 clones listed, around 90% were seen once. The specimen was naive CD8+ T cells from blood. Subset described: CD45RA+ naive T cells. Receptor source: a human donor in good health.

The chain links TRBV11-2 to TRBJ1-4, with D perhaps TRBD1 (6 bases). This CDR3 has 15 amino acids. Germline V CDR1 and CDR2: SGHAT, FQNNGV. The V end lost 5 bases, the J end lost 6 bases, and 16 bases lay between the germline ends. The CDR3 DNA sequence: TGTGCCAGCAGCCGCCTCAGGGGAAGCCATGAAAAACTGTTTTTT. It codes for CASSRLRGSHEKLFF.

This chain uses TRBV5-4 with TRBJ2-1; D not certain. This CDR3 contains 12 residues. V dropped 4 bases and J dropped 6 bases, with 8 bases sitting between them. The V gene's germline CDR1 is SGHNT and CDR2 YYREEE (reference sequence). The DNA for the CDR3 is TGTGCCAGCAGCATTGGTGCCAATGAGCAGTTCTTC. Translation gives CASSIGANEQFF. The full variable domain, in which reference TRBV5-4 and TRBJ2-1 provide the parts outside the CDR3, is ETGVTQSPTHLIKTRGQQVTLRCSSQSGHNTVSWYQQALGQGPQFIFQYYREEENGRGNFPPRFSGLQFPNYSSELNVNALELDDSALYLCASSIGANEQFFGPGTRLTVL.

The chain is built from TRBV29-1 and TRBJ1-1, with D uncertain. CDR3 size: 11 residues. Germline CDR1 SQVTM, CDR2 ANQGSEA. The V gene lost 8 bases and the J gene lost 5 bases, with 12 bases spanning the gap. The CDR3 region has the DNA TGCAGCCCAACGATTGGGACTGAAGCTTTCTTT. This gives the protein CSPTIGTEAFF.

The chain is built from TRBV19 and TRBJ2-1, with 8 bases aligning to TRBD2. J was trimmed by 9 bases and V by 3 bases; bases with no gene match: 4. The CDR3 runs to 13 residues. The germline gives CDR1 LNHDA, CDR2 SQIVND (reference sequence). The CDR3 spells CASSISGGAEQFF. In nucleotides, the CDR3 is TGTGCCAGTAGTATTTCGGGGGGGGCTGAGCAGTTCTTC.

The J gene is TRBJ2-7, the V gene TRBV27; tentatively, D is TRBD1 (6 bases). The ends were cut back, 6 bases at V and 6 bases at J, with 18 bases in the middle. This CDR3 comprises 14 residues. The germline V gene encodes CDR1 MNHEY and CDR2 SMNVEV (reference sequence). The CDR3 DNA is TGTGCCAGCAGCTACTCCCGGGACACCGGCGAGCAGTACTTC. Translation gives CASSYSRDTGEQYF.

This chain links TRBV4-3 with TRBJ2-1; TRBD2 matches 14 bases. The J segment lost 10 bases and the V segment lost 1 base, leaving 6 bases of the junction unmatched. Germline values: CDR1 LGHNA, CDR2 YSLEER. The CDR3 is 16 amino acids. CDR3 sequence: CASSQGGTSGRREQFF. CDR3 bases: TGCGCCAGCAGCCAAGGAGGGACTAGCGGGAGACGAGAGCAGTTCTTC.

This chain's CDR3 is CASSAAQVNTEAFF. CDR3 DNA sequence: TGTGCCAGCAGCGCCGCACAAGTAAACACTGAAGCTTTCTTT. This chain connects TRBV9 to TRBJ1-1; D gene unclear. This CDR3 spans 14 amino acids. CDR1 and CDR2 (germline): SGDLS, YYNGEE. Trimming left V 3 bases short and J 2 bases short, with 11 bases between. The full variable domain, completed using reference TRBV9 and TRBJ1-1, is DSGVTQTPKHLITATGQRVTLRCSPRSGDLSVYWYQQSLDQGLQFLIQYYNGEERAKGNILERFSAQQFPDLHSELNLSSLELGDSALYFCASSAAQVNTEAFFGQGTRLTVV.

This chain joins TRBV6-4 and TRBJ2-5; 10 nucleotides line up with TRBD2. CDR3 length equals 16 residues. Germline loops: CDR1 MRHNA, CDR2 SNTAGT. Germline trimming cut 0 bases from V and 4 bases from J; bases unmatched to any gene: 5. The CDR3 sequence: CASSDSRLAGAETQYF. CDR3 in DNA: TGTGCCAGCAGTGACTCAAGGCTAGCGGGGGCAGAGACCCAGTACTTC.

This rearrangement joins TRBV2 to TRBJ2-5; the match to TRBD2 covers 7 bases. From germline, CDR1 is SNHLY and CDR2 FYNNEI. The CDR3 spans 14 residues. The J segment lost 6 bases and the V segment lost 8 bases, leaving 12 bases of the junction unmatched. Here the CDR3 DNA reads TGTGCCAGCCCACGACTGACGGGGACTAAGACCCAGTACTTC. Its translation: CASPRLTGTKTQYF.

The rearrangement links TRBV4-3 to TRBJ2-5, with TRBD2 as a possible D gene (5 bases). Trimming took off 1 base at V and 3 bases at J, with 18 bases between the two ends. Germline lookup yields CDR1 LGHNA and CDR2 YSLEER. The CDR3 totals 17 residues. CDR3 in amino acids: CASSQVSGLAEEETQYF. CDR3 bases: TGCGCCAGCAGCCAAGTGTCAGGCCTAGCAGAAGAAGAGACCCAGTACTTC.

The V and J genes are TRBV4-1 and TRBJ1-1; D is undetermined. The CDR3 is 14 amino acids. Germline V gene data show CDR1 as MGHRA and CDR2 as YSYEKL. Trimming removed 8 bases at V and 0 bases at J, with 13 bases between. The CDR3 sequence is CASGFPGLNTEAFF. In DNA, the CDR3 is TGCGCCAGCGGATTCCCGGGCCTGAACACTGAAGCTTTCTTT.

This chain links TRBV4-1 with TRBJ1-2; D might be TRBD1 (5 bases). CDR1 and CDR2 (germline): MGHRA, YSYEKL. V lost 1 base and J lost 4, with 13 bases in between. This CDR3 has 15 residues. CDR3 sequence: CASSQVGEQLYGYTF. CDR3 bases: TGCGCCAGCAGCCAAGTAGGGGAGCAGCTCTATGGCTACACCTTC.